The T cell receptor beta chain described here comes from a study of cytomegalovirus exposure and HLA in healthy donors. Study-level findings and limits: Accounts indicate the classifier identified cytomegalovirus status with strong specificity and sensitivity. Reportedly, a later analysis found an Asian-associated ancestry cluster had fewer N-insertions than the roughly 700-donor mean. Another analysis was done later, and it associated approximately 15,000 TCR beta sequences with HLA alleles at 0.05 false discovery rate.

The CDR3 extends over 13 amino acids. Deletions cut 5 bases from V and 1 base from J, with 8 bases between. The germline CDR1 and CDR2 sequences are MNHEY and SVGAGI. Donors were ostensibly healthy at sampling, although undocumented immune exposures were probable. As to this clone: Its antigen is undetermined.

With 60 Vbeta and 13 Jbeta primers, the PCR was carried out. TCRdb's copy holds only in-frame clones and misses some; the assay was immunoSEQ multiplex PCR. The sample lists 200,000 to 250,000 clones, 82% occurring once. Sequences were obtained from PBMCs. V gene TRBV6-5 combines with J gene TRBJ1-1, with unresolved D. The origin of this receptor is a woman aged 40 to 55 in good health and CMV-seropositive. CDR3 DNA: TGTGCCAGCAGTACCCTAGCGAACACTGAAGCTTTCTTT. It translates to CASSTLANTEAFF.